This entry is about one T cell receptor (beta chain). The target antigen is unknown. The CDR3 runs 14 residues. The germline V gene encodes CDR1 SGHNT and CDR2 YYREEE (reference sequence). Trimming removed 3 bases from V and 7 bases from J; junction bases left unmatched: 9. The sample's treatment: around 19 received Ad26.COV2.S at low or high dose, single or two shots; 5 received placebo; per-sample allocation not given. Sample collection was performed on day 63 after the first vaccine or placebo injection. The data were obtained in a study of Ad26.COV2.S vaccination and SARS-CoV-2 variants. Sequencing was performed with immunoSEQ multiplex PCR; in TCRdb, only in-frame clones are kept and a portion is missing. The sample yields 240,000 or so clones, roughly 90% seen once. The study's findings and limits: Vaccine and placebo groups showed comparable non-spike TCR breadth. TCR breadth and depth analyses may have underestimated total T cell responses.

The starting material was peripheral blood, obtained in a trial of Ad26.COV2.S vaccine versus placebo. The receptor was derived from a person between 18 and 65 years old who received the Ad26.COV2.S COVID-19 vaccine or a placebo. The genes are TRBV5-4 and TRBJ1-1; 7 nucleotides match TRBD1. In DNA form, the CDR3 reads TGTGCCAGCAGCTCAACTGGGACAGCCGATGAAGCTTTCTTT. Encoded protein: CASSSTGTADEAFF.